The next 6 T cell receptor beta chains were all read from a single sample in a study of OX40 agonist ivuxolimab in advanced cancers. Profiled with immunoSEQ multiplex PCR; TCRdb holds only in-frame clones, not every one. This table holds roughly 64,000 clones, approximately 80% found once. The sequencing used CD4+ or CD8+ T cells sorted from blood, collected in a trial of the OX40 agonist ivuxolimab. These receptor sequences come from an adult with an advanced solid tumor such as melanoma, head and neck, liver or kidney cancer.

This CDR3 is CASSYEREGREQYF. The CDR3 nucleotides read TGTGCCAGCAGTTACGAGCGGGAGGGCCGCGAGCAGTACTTC. V and J are TRBV6-5 and TRBJ2-7; 10 nucleotides match TRBD2. Germline V CDR1 and CDR2: MNHEY, SVGAGI. CDR3 length: 14 amino acids. The V and J ends lost 2 bases and 6 bases, in that order; junction bases with no gene match: 4.

This clone has just a few counts. V and J are TRBV29-1 and TRBJ1-4; D might be TRBD1 (5 bases). V lost 7 bases to trimming and J lost 1 base, with 10 bases between them. Germline loops: CDR1 SQVTM, CDR2 ANQGSEA. This CDR3 has 13 amino acids. The CDR3 sequence is CSATDLTNEKLFF. In nucleotides, the CDR3 is TGCAGCGCGACAGATTTAACTAATGAAAAACTGTTTTTT.

There are a few counts of this clone. The chain combines TRBV7-9 with TRBJ2-5; TRBD2 is a possible D gene (5 bases). This CDR3 is built from 12 residues. Per the germline V gene, CDR1 is SEHNR and CDR2 is FQNEAQ (reference sequence). Deletions cut 3 bases from V and 13 bases from J, with 15 bases between. In DNA form, the CDR3 reads TGTGCCAGCAGCTTTTGGACCGGGGTGCCGTACTTC. This gives the protein CASSFWTGVPYF. Combining the CDR3 with reference TRBV7-9 and TRBJ2-5 gives the whole variable domain DTGVSQNPRHKITKRGQNVTFRCDPISEHNRLYWYRQTLGQGPEFLTYFQNEAQLEKSRLLSDRFSAERPKGSFSTLEIQRTEQGDSAMYLCASSFWTGVPYFGPGTRLLVL.

The V gene is TRBV19, the J gene TRBJ2-5, with D unclear. CDR3 length: 11 amino acids. V was trimmed by 3 bases and J by 5 bases, leaving 4 bases between them. From germline, CDR1 is LNHDA and CDR2 SQIVND (reference sequence). The CDR3 region has the DNA TGTGCCAGTAGTATGGGGGAGACCCAGTACTTC. As protein: CASSMGETQYF.

The chain carries TRBV7-7 and TRBJ2-5, with 7 positions matching TRBD1. Per germline, CDR1 SSHAT and CDR2 FNYEAQ (reference sequence). Trimming removed 9 bases from V and 5 bases from J; junction bases left unmatched: 15. The CDR3 spans 15 residues. CDR3 DNA sequence: TGTGCCAGTACAAGGGGGCCCTCGGAAGGTGAGACCCAGTACTTC. Protein product: CASTRGPSEGETQYF.

The chain uses TRBV5-1 and TRBJ2-1; 9 bases line up with TRBD2. This CDR3 is built from 15 residues. The germline gives CDR1 SGHRS, CDR2 YFSETQ. The V gene end was trimmed by 3 bases and the J gene end by 5 bases; junction bases not matched to a gene: 6. CDR3 nucleotide sequence: TGCGCCAGCAGCTCCACTAGCGGGCCCCACAATGAGCAGTTCTTC. Translation: CASSSTSGPHNEQFF.